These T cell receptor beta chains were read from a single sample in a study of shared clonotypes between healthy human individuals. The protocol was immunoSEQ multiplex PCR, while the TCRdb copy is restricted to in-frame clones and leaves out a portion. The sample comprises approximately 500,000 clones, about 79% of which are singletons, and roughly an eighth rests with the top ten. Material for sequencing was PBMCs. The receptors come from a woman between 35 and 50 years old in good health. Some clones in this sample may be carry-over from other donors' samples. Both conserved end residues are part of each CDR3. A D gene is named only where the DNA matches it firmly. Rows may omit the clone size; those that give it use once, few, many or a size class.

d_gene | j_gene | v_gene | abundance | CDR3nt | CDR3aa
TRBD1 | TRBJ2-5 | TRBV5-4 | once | TGTGCCAGCAGCTTGGGGGCAGGGGGCCCCCAAGAGACCCAGTACTTC | CASSLGAGGPQETQYF
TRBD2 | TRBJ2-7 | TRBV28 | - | TGTGCCAGCAGGGGAGGGACTAGCGGGAGATTCGAGCAGTACTTC | CASRGGTSGRFEQYF
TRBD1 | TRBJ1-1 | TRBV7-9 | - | TGTGCCAGCAGCTTAGGCGGGACAGGGGACCGTGAAGCTTTCTTT | CASSLGGTGDREAFF
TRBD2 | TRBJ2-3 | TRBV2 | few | TGTGCCAGCCTCCTCGGACTAGCGGGAGAGGCAGATACGCAGTATTTT | CASLLGLAGEADTQYF
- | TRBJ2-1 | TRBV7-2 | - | TGTGCCAGCAGCAGGGACAACCAAAAGCAGTTCTTC | CASSRDNQKQFF
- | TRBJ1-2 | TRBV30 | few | TGTGCCTGGAGTTCCGGGACGGACTATGGCTACACCTTC | CAWSSGTDYGYTF
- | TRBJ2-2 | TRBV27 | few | TGTGCCAGCAGTTCCCCTTGGGGGAACACCGGGGAGCTGTTTTTT | CASSSPWGNTGELFF
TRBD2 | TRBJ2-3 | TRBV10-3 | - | TGTGCCATCAACGACGGGACTAGCCCTTATACGCAGTATTTT | CAINDGTSPYTQYF
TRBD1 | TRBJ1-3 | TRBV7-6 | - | TGTGCCAGCAGCCGTGGACAGGGCTCTGGAAACACCATATATTTT | CASSRGQGSGNTIYF
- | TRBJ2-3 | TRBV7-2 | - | TGTGCCAGCAGCCCCCAGGACAGTAGGACGCAGTATTTT | CASSPQDSRTQYF
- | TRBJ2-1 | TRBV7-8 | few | TGTGCCAGCAGCTTAGTTTTTCCAGGGGTGACCAATGAGCAGTTCTTC | CASSLVFPGVTNEQFF
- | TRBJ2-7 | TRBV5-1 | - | TGCGCCAGCAGCTTGTCGGACAGTGCCTACGAGCAGTACTTC | CASSLSDSAYEQYF
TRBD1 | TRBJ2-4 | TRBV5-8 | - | TGTGCCAGCAGCCCAAGACAGGGCGTCGGAAACATTCAGTACTTC | CASSPRQGVGNIQYF
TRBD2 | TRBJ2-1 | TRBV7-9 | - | TGTGCCAGCAGCGGCAGCGGGAGTCGGAATGAGCAGTTCTTC | CASSGSGSRNEQFF
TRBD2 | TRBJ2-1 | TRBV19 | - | TGTGCCAGTAGTCCCAGGGCGGGAGGTGAGCAGTTCTTC | CASSPRAGGEQFF
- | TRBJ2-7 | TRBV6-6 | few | TGTGCCAGCAGTTACCTCCCGGGAGTCCCCGAGCAGTACTTC | CASSYLPGVPEQYF
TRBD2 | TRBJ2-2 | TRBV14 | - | TGTGCCAGCAGCGACCACCGGCTAGCGGGAGCCGGGGAGCTGTTTTTT | CASSDHRLAGAGELFF
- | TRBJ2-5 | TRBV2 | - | TGTGCCAGCAGTGTATACGGGGAGGAGACCCAGTACTTC | CASSVYGEETQYF
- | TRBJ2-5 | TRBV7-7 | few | TGTGCTAGCAGCTTAGCATCGGCAGAGGGGGAGACCCAGTACTTC | CASSLASAEGETQYF
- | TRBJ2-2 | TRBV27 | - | TGTGCCAGCAGTCAAATTACAGTGGGCACCGGGGAGCTGTTTTTT | CASSQITVGTGELFF
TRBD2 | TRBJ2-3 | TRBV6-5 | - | TGTGCCAGCAGGGGACTAGAGACGCAGTATTTT | CASRGLETQYF
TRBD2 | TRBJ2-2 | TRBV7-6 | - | TGTGCCAGCAGCTTAACTAGCGGGAGTAAAACCGGGGAGCTGTTTTTT | CASSLTSGSKTGELFF
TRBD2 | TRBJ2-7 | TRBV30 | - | TGTGCCTGGACCAGTGGACTAGCGGGAGGGGACGAGCAGTACTTC | CAWTSGLAGGDEQYF
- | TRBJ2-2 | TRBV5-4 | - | TGTGCCAGCCTGGGGAAGAGGGAGAACACCGGGGAGCTGTTTTTT | CASLGKRENTGELFF
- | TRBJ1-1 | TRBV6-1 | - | TGTGCCAGCAGTGATAACACATGGAACACTGAAGCTTTCTTT | CASSDNTWNTEAFF
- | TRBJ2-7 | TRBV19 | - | TGTGCCAGTAGTGAGCGACAGGACACTCCTGTGCAGTACTTC | CASSERQDTPVQYF
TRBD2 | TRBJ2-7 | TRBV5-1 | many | TGCGCCAGCAGCTCCTCGACTAGCGGGCCCGGCGAGCAGTACTTC | CASSSSTSGPGEQYF
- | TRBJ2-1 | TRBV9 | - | TGTGCCAGCAGCGTAGCAATGTACAATGAGCAGTTCTTC | CASSVAMYNEQFF